The rows below give T cell receptor beta chains drawn from one sample of a study of patients and donors after allogeneic stem cell transplantation. Using its own MiXCR run on the RT-PCR reads, TCRdb lists one record per CDR3 protein. The table lists about 210,000 distinct CDR3 sequences, about 38% of them singletons. Material for sequencing was blood, either unsorted or a sorted T cell fraction (not recorded which). The receptor set was obtained from a human donor who was either an allogeneic HSCT recipient or a stem cell or donor lymphocyte infusion donor (not recorded which). It is not recorded whose cells these are; they may come from a transplant donor. Both conserved end residues are part of each CDR3. The D gene is left open where the match is weak. Some rows mark clone size as missing; the rest say once, few, many or name a class of expanded clone.

abundance	v_gene	j_gene	d_gene	CDR3aa	CDR3nt
few	TRBV20-1	TRBJ2-3	.	CSAPGQGGGDTQYF	TGCAGTGCTCCCGGCCAGGGGGGAGGAGATACGCAGTATTTT
many	TRBV28	TRBJ1-2	TRBD1	CASSFRDSYGYTF	TGTGCCAGCAGTTTCCGGGACAGCTATGGCTACACCTTC
few	TRBV6-2/TRBV6-3	TRBJ2-3	.	CASSYPSDTQYF	TGTGCCAGCAGTTATCCCTCAGATACGCAGTATTTT
.	TRBV6-5	TRBJ1-5	.	CASSYSKGRQPQHF	TGTGCCAGCAGTTACTCGAAGGGAAGACAGCCCCAGCATTTT
.	TRBV5-1	TRBJ2-7	.	CASSLGTPTGYEQYF	TGCGCCAGCAGCTTGGGGACACCGACCGGGTACGAGCAGTACTTC
few	TRBV28	TRBJ1-4	.	CASSRVSANEKLFF	TGTGCCAGCAGCAGGGTATCAGCTAATGAAAAACTGTTTTTT
.	TRBV29-1	TRBJ1-1	TRBD1	CSVLPRDRNTEAFF	TGCAGCGTTCTGCCCCGGGACAGGAACACTGAAGCTTTCTTT
.	TRBV5-1	TRBJ1-2	TRBD1	CASSLTWTGNNYGYTF	TGCGCCAGCAGTTTAACTTGGACAGGGAATAACTATGGCTACACCTTC
.	TRBV6-6	TRBJ1-5	.	CASSYSAGDPYQPQHF	TGTGCCAGCAGTTACTCAGCAGGGGATCCCTATCAGCCCCAGCATTTT
.	TRBV27	TRBJ2-2	.	CASSLAPTGTGELFF	TGTGCCAGCAGTTTAGCCCCGACGGGCACCGGGGAGCTGTTTTTT
few	TRBV3-1	TRBJ1-2	.	CASSRRGGYGYTF	TGTGCCAGCAGTCGCCGGGGGGGCTATGGCTACACCTTC
few	TRBV4-1	TRBJ2-7	TRBD1	CASATKDRSYEQYF	TGCGCCAGCGCGACCAAGGACAGGAGTTACGAGCAGTACTTC
few	TRBV12-3/TRBV12-4	TRBJ1-2	.	CASSLGQGIGGYTF	TGTGCCAGCAGTTTAGGGCAGGGTATTGGCGGCTACACCTTC